The 14 T cell receptor beta chains listed next were all sequenced from one sample in a study of response to subunit inactivated influenza vaccine (dated by TCRdb to the late 2010s). Receptor amplification or capture employed RT-PCR. For sequencing, an Illumina HiSeq 2500 was employed. TCRdb reprocessed the public reads (quality trimming at Q25 with fastp, clone calling with MiXCR) and kept in-frame beta chains. Records with the same CDR3 protein are collapsed into one entry carrying the most frequent genes and DNA. The sample table holds roughly 650,000 distinct CDR3 sequences, of which around 16% were seen once. The top ten hold 11% of the sample. The sequencing here drew on PBMCs from blood, taken 11 to 12 days after vaccination. Receptor source: a man between 45 and 60 years old who received an inactivated influenza vaccine. Donor details come from another sample of the same person, matched by shared clones.

This clonotype was observed a handful of times. The CDR3 sequence is CSASFQNTEAFF. CDR3 nucleotides: TGCAGTGCTAGTTTCCAGAACACTGAAGCTTTCTTT. This chain connects TRBV20-1 to TRBJ1-1; no clear D gene. This CDR3 comprises 12 residues. CDR1 and CDR2 (germline): DFQATT, SNEGSKA (reference sequence). V was cut by 3 bases and J by 1 base, with 6 bases left in between.

The chain has TRBV24-1 and TRBJ1-5; 9 bases fit TRBD1. The CDR3 consists of 14 residues. Per the germline V gene, CDR1 is KGHDR and CDR2 is SFDVKD. V lost 5 bases, J lost 7 bases, and 5 bases stayed unmatched. The CDR3 DNA sequence: TGTGCCACCAGTGGGGACAGGGAAGGACAGCCCCAGCATTTT. It yields the protein CATSGDREGQPQHF.

This clonotype was observed a few times. The chain combines TRBV5-1 with TRBJ1-4; tentatively, D is TRBD1 (6 bases). V lost 3 bases and J lost 8, with 20 bases in between. Looked up from germline, CDR1 is SGHRS and CDR2 is YFSETQ. The CDR3 runs 16 residues. This CDR3 is CASSWTGTFHSEKLFF. The CDR3 DNA reads TGCGCCAGCAGCTGGACCGGGACATTCCATTCCGAAAAACTGTTTTTT.

The V call is TRBV5-1, the J call TRBJ2-5, with D perhaps matching TRBD1 or TRBD2 (5 bases each). V was pared by 0 bases and J by 5 bases, with 11 bases between. CDR3 length: 14 residues. Germline V CDR1 and CDR2: SGHRS, YFSETQ. Here the CDR3 DNA reads TGCGCCAGCAGCTTGGAGAGGGGTAGGGAGACCCAGTACTTC. Translation gives CASSLERGRETQYF.

V usage is TRBV20-1 and J usage is TRBJ1-5; D call uncertain. This CDR3 has 14 residues. The germline CDR1 and CDR2 sequences are DFQATT and SNEGSKA (reference sequence). V was clipped by 6 bases and J by 5 bases, with 17 bases between them. The CDR3 DNA reads as TGCAGTGCGCGAATTCACAGATTTCATCAGCCCCAGCATTTT. This encodes CSARIHRFHQPQHF.

The rearrangement links TRBV3-1 to TRBJ2-3; 9 bases line up with TRBD2. This CDR3 is built from 14 residues. Per the germline V gene, CDR1 is LGHDT and CDR2 is YNNKEL (reference sequence). After removal of 3 bases from V and 5 bases from J, the junction contained 3 bases not matched to a gene. The DNA for the CDR3 is TGTGCCAGCAGCCAGCGGGGGGGCGGAGATACGCAGTATTTT. Its protein product is CASSQRGGGDTQYF.

This clonotype was counted only a few times. The V call is TRBV11-2, the J call TRBJ2-5, with 8 positions matching TRBD1. The CDR3 sequence is 15 residues long. Germline trimming cut 1 base from V and 4 bases from J; bases unmatched to any gene: 5. The germline gives CDR1 SGHAT, CDR2 FQNNGV. CDR3 region: CASSLARQGAETQYF. CDR3 bases: TGTGCCAGCAGCTTAGCACGCCAGGGGGCAGAGACCCAGTACTTC.

The rearrangement joins TRBV18 to TRBJ1-1, with D unclear. CDR1 is KGHSH, CDR2 LQKENI, per germline. Trimming removed 3 bases at V and 3 bases at J, with 11 bases between. The CDR3 loop spans 14 amino acids. CDR3 sequence reads: CASSPGSTDTEAFF. DNA of the CDR3: TGTGCCAGCTCACCGGGCTCTACGGACACTGAAGCTTTCTTT.

This clonotype was counted at least ten times. The gene calls are TRBV15 and TRBJ2-3, with 10 nucleotides matching TRBD2. The CDR3 is 15 amino acids. Losses at the gene ends were 4 bases for V and 6 bases for J; bases not matched to a gene: 7. Germline V gene data show CDR1 as LNHNV and CDR2 as YYDKDF (reference sequence). CDR3 nucleotides: TGTGCCACCAGCACAAGGACTAGCGGACGGGATACGCAGTATTTT. Its translation is CATSTRTSGRDTQYF.

The chain carries TRBV9 and TRBJ2-5, with 7 bases fitting TRBD2. V was pared by 4 bases and J by 5 bases, with 8 bases of the junction left unmatched. The CDR3 totals 14 residues. Germline V gene data show CDR1 as SGDLS and CDR2 as YYNGEE. The CDR3 region has the DNA TGTGCCAGCAGCACCGGGTCCGGGAGGGAGACCCAGTACTTC. It codes for CASSTGSGRETQYF.

V gene TRBV7-2 combines with J gene TRBJ2-2; D is unclear. Germline lookup yields CDR1 SGHTA and CDR2 FQGNSA. Trimming removed 8 bases from V and 7 bases from J, with 14 bases in between. This CDR3 spans 13 amino acids. CDR3 loop: CASHPLKGGELFF. The CDR3 coding sequence is TGTGCCAGCCACCCGTTGAAAGGCGGGGAGCTGTTTTTT.

This clonotype has only a few counts. The chain links TRBV29-1 to TRBJ1-2; D unclear. With 2 bases removed from V and 5 bases from J, the gap between germline ends came to 6 bases. The CDR3 consists of 11 residues. Per the germline V gene, CDR1 is SQVTM and CDR2 is ANQGSEA. The CDR3, as DNA: TGCAGCGTTGAATGGGGTTATGGCTACACCTTC. This sequence encodes CSVEWGYGYTF. Based on the CDR3 plus reference TRBV29-1 and TRBJ1-2, the full variable domain is SAVISQKPSRDICQRGTSLTIQCQVDSQVTMMFWYRQQPGQSLTLIATANQGSEATYESGFVIDKFPISRPNLTFSTLTVSNMSPEDSSIYLCSVEWGYGYTFGSGTRLTVV.

The sample holds many counts of this clonotype. The CDR3 DNA follows: TGTGCCAGCAGTTTCCGTTACACAGATACGCAGTATTTT. Encoded protein: CASSFRYTDTQYF. The rearrangement links TRBV6-6 to TRBJ2-3; no definite D call. The ends were cut back, 4 bases at V and 2 bases at J, with 7 bases in the middle. There are 13 residues in the CDR3. CDR1 MNHNY and CDR2 SVGAGI come from the germline V gene (reference sequence).

A few counts support this clonotype. The genes are TRBV6-5 and TRBJ2-3, with TRBD2 matching over 8 bases. V lost 0 bases to trimming and J lost 4 bases; unmatched junction nucleotides: 9. This CDR3 spans 17 amino acids. The germline V gene has CDR1 MNHEY and CDR2 SVGAGI. In nucleotides, the CDR3 is TGTGCCAGCAGTTACTCGCTTCAGCTGCGGGGGGCAGATACGCAGTATTTT. Residues: CASSYSLQLRGADTQYF.